This TCR beta chain was observed in a study of vaccination effects on CD4 cells after COVID-19. Whole-study results and caveats: Infection- and vaccine-induced clones contracted markedly late after vaccination.

A note on this clone: The antigen remains undetermined.

Antigen-specific CD4+ T cells expanded by the ViraFEST assay with viral peptide pools were then sequenced. It was after 10 days of culture that CD4+ T cells were isolated. Two doses of BNT162b2 or mRNA-1273 vaccine were administered to participants. Libraries were prepared by immunoSEQ multiplex PCR; TCRdb keeps only in-frame clonotypes and omits some of them. The repertoire has roughly 25,000 clones, more than 60% of them found once; the top ten carry 6.5% to 10%. The CDR3 loop spans 12 amino acids. V lost 5 bases, J lost 5 bases, and 10 bases lay in between. Germline CDR1 KGHSH, CDR2 LQKENI. This chain uses TRBV18 with TRBJ2-7, with D uncertain. This TCR was sampled from a human donor who received a COVID-19 vaccine. Source: CD4+ T cells from PBMCs cultured with SARS-CoV-2 spike peptides, taken after COVID-19 vaccination. This CDR3 reads CASSIGNHEQYF. CDR3 nucleotides: TGTGCCAGCTCAATAGGGAATCACGAGCAGTACTTC.